Following are 23 T cell receptor beta chains from one sample sequenced in a study of shared clonotypes between healthy human individuals. This table comes from immunoSEQ multiplex PCR, and its TCRdb copy is limited to in-frame clones, with some not included. The table has millions of clones, around nine tenths seen once; the top ten hold roughly 0.13%. The sample comprised naive CD4+ T cells sorted from blood. Sample subset: CD45RA+ positively selected. The receptors shown here come from a man aged 18 to 29 in good health.

The chain links TRBV5-4 to TRBJ2-5; TRBD2 matches at 7 bases. The CDR3 totals 14 residues. The ends lost 4 bases at V and 6 bases at J; junction bases unmatched: 9. Germline V CDR1 and CDR2: SGHNT, YYREEE (reference sequence). Here the CDR3 reads CASSRGDGGKTQYF. The CDR3, as DNA: TGTGCCAGCAGCCGGGGGGATGGAGGGAAGACCCAGTACTTC.

V is TRBV7-2 and J is TRBJ2-1, with D uncertain. The germline gives CDR1 SGHTA, CDR2 FQGNSA. The V gene lost 3 bases and the J gene lost 5 bases, with 8 bases spanning the gap. The CDR3 extends over 13 amino acids. CDR3 residues: CASSFGANNEQFF. CDR3 DNA sequence: TGTGCCAGCAGCTTCGGCGCGAACAATGAGCAGTTCTTC.

This rearrangement joins TRBV11-2 to TRBJ1-3; D is ambiguous. This CDR3 has 16 residues. Trimming removed 1 base from V and 0 bases from J, with 10 bases in between. Germline CDR1 is SGHAT and CDR2 is FQNNGV. CDR3 loop: CASSLVGTHSGNTIYF. Written as DNA, the CDR3 is TGTGCCAGCAGCTTAGTCGGAACTCACTCTGGAAACACCATATATTTT. Together with reference TRBV11-2 and TRBJ1-3, the CDR3 gives the full variable domain: EAGVAQSPRYKIIEKRQSVAFWCNPISGHATLYWYQQILGQGPKLLIQFQNNGVVDDSQLPKDRFSAERLKGVDSTLKIQPAKLEDSAVYLCASSLVGTHSGNTIYFGEGSWLTVV.

The CDR3 region is CASSPGTAPPSFSYEQYF. CDR3 coding DNA: TGCGCCAGCAGCCCGGGGACAGCTCCTCCATCCTTCTCCTACGAGCAGTACTTC. The rearrangement links TRBV5-1 to TRBJ2-7, with 7 bases identical to TRBD1. Germline V gene data show CDR1 as SGHRS and CDR2 as YFSETQ. The V gene end was trimmed by 4 bases and the J gene end by 0 bases; junction bases not matched to a gene: 16. The CDR3 extends over 18 amino acids. The full variable domain, in which reference TRBV5-1 and TRBJ2-7 provide the parts outside the CDR3, is KAGVTQTPRYLIKTRGQQVTLSCSPISGHRSVSWYQQTPGQGLQFLFEYFSETQRNKGNFPGRFSGRQFSNSRSEMNVSTLELGDSALYLCASSPGTAPPSFSYEQYFGPGTRLTVT.

The rearrangement uses TRBV6-5 and TRBJ2-5; 7 nucleotides line up with TRBD2. CDR3 size: 12 residues. CDR1 and CDR2 (germline): MNHEY, SVGAGI. V was clipped by 8 bases and J by 7 bases; unmatched bases: 7. In DNA, the CDR3 is TGTGCCAGCTATGAGCGGGAAGCGACCCAGTACTTC. Its protein is CASYEREATQYF.

This sequence joins TRBV28 and TRBJ1-5, with D possibly being TRBD1 (6 bases). This CDR3 spans 15 amino acids. V lost 5 bases and J 2 bases, leaving 13 bases between the germline ends. CDR1 MDHEN and CDR2 SYDVKM come from the germline V gene. As DNA, the CDR3 is TGTGCCAGCAGTGGGCATTCAGGGGGCAATCAGCCCCAGCATTTT. This gives the protein CASSGHSGGNQPQHF.

The chain joins TRBV5-6 to TRBJ1-1; D possibly corresponds to TRBD1 (6 bases). CDR1 is SGHDT, CDR2 YYEEEE, per germline. This CDR3 region has 15 residues. The V end was cut by 2 bases, the J end by 0 bases, with 11 bases between. CDR3 nucleotide sequence: TGTGCCAGCAGCTTCTTTGACAGGTTGAACACTGAAGCTTTCTTT. As protein: CASSFFDRLNTEAFF.

The chain carries TRBV7-2 and TRBJ2-1; 10 bases are a match to TRBD2. The CDR3 runs to 16 residues. Trimming cost V 0 bases and J 9 bases; bases outside gene matches: 8. Germline CDR1 reads SGHTA; CDR2 reads FQGNSA. The CDR3 DNA follows: TGTGCCAGCAGCTTAGCCGCAGCGGGAGGGCCAATTGAGCAGTTCTTC. Amino acid sequence: CASSLAAAGGPIEQFF.

This chain connects TRBV5-1 to TRBJ2-2; 8 positions agree with TRBD2. Germline assignment: CDR1 SGHRS and CDR2 YFSETQ. The V segment lost 0 bases and the J segment 6 bases; nucleotides outside the gene matches: 7. This CDR3 comprises 16 residues. CDR3 nucleotides: TGCGCCAGCAGCTTGGCCTCCGGGACTAGGGCCGGGGAGCTGTTTTTT. It encodes CASSLASGTRAGELFF.

The CDR3 sequence is CASSFSTGGGTQYF. The CDR3 coding sequence is TGTGCCAGCAGTTTCTCCACAGGGGGGGGTACGCAGTATTTT. The chain links TRBV27 to TRBJ2-3, with a possible D match to TRBD1 (8 bases). V shed 3 bases and J shed 8 bases, with 15 bases lying between them. The CDR3 consists of 14 residues. The germline V gene encodes CDR1 MNHEY and CDR2 SMNVEV (reference sequence).

The rearrangement links TRBV9 to TRBJ1-4, with 7 bases matching TRBD1. The CDR3 extends over 14 amino acids. The V and J ends lost 4 bases and 8 bases, in that order; junction bases with no gene match: 8. The germline CDR1 and CDR2 sequences are SGDLS and YYNGEE. CDR3 nucleotide sequence: TGTGCCAGCAGCCGCGAGGGGGCGCCAGAAAAACTGTTTTTT. It is translated as CASSREGAPEKLFF.

In its sample, this clone was seen a few times. The V gene is TRBV10-3, the J gene TRBJ2-5, with 12 bases aligning to TRBD1. The CDR3 is 14 amino acids. J gave up 4 bases and V 6 bases, and 3 bases lay outside the gene matches. Looked up from germline, CDR1 is ENHRY and CDR2 is SYGVKD. The CDR3 bases are TGTGCCATCAGGGGACAGGGGGCGGGAGAGACCCAGTACTTC. Amino acid sequence: CAIRGQGAGETQYF.

The chain joins TRBV2 to TRBJ2-5; 13 bases map to TRBD2. Looked up from germline, CDR1 is SNHLY and CDR2 is FYNNEI. The CDR3 has 15 amino acids. V gave up 7 bases and J gave up 4 bases; unmatched junction bases: 6. The CDR3 loop reads CASNKLAGGVETQYF. Here the CDR3 DNA reads TGTGCCAGCAACAAACTAGCGGGGGGGGTAGAGACCCAGTACTTC.

The chain couples TRBV30 to TRBJ1-3; D is ambiguous. There are 15 residues in the CDR3. Germline CDR1 GTSNPN, CDR2 SVGIG (reference sequence). With 5 bases removed from V and 1 base from J, the gap between germline ends came to 15 bases. The CDR3 protein is CAWGRAGVSGNTIYF. The CDR3 DNA reads as TGTGCCTGGGGGAGGGCAGGCGTTTCTGGAAACACCATATATTTT.

J is TRBJ2-3 and V is TRBV5-4, with 9 bases aligning to TRBD2. This CDR3 has 15 amino acids. Germline V lookup: CDR1 SGHNT, CDR2 YYREEE (reference sequence). The trim removed 4 bases at V and 6 bases at J, leaving 9 bases unmatched. In DNA form, the CDR3 reads TGTGCCAGCAGCCAGCAGGGACTAGCAGGTGATACGCAGTATTTT. Amino acid sequence: CASSQQGLAGDTQYF.

The rearrangement uses TRBV30 and TRBJ1-1, with D perhaps matching TRBD1 (5 bases). Looked up from germline, CDR1 is GTSNPN and CDR2 is SVGIG (reference sequence). V shed 0 bases and J shed 8 bases, with 16 bases lying between them. The CDR3 sequence is 14 residues long. The CDR3 region has the DNA TGTGCCTGGAGTGTAGGTGCATCGAGGACAGAAGCTTTCTTT. Its protein is CAWSVGASRTEAFF.

V gene TRBV5-1 combines with J gene TRBJ1-4, with D hard to call. The CDR3 has 13 residues. Looked up from germline, CDR1 is SGHRS and CDR2 is YFSETQ. The V end lost 1 base, the J end lost 8 bases, and 9 bases lay between the germline ends. The CDR3 is CASSLPAGEKLFF. CDR3 coding DNA: TGCGCCAGCAGCTTGCCCGCTGGGGAAAAACTGTTTTTT.

The rearrangement uses TRBV5-1 and TRBJ2-1; 11 positions agree with TRBD2. Germline assignment: CDR1 SGHRS and CDR2 YFSETQ. J was trimmed by 5 bases and V by 0 bases; bases with no gene match: 4. The CDR3 is made up of 16 amino acids. The CDR3, as DNA: TGCGCCAGCAGCTTGGAGCAGACTAGCGGGGACAATGAGCAGTTCTTC. Protein: CASSLEQTSGDNEQFF. Variable domain in full (rest from reference TRBV5-1 and TRBJ2-1): KAGVTQTPRYLIKTRGQQVTLSCSPISGHRSVSWYQQTPGQGLQFLFEYFSETQRNKGNFPGRFSGRQFSNSRSEMNVSTLELGDSALYLCASSLEQTSGDNEQFFGPGTRLTVL.

The rearrangement uses TRBV27 and TRBJ2-2; 10 nucleotides line up with TRBD1. V was clipped by 5 bases and J by 5 bases; unmatched bases: 5. In germline, CDR1 is MNHEY, CDR2 SMNVEV (reference sequence). This CDR3 region has 15 residues. CDR3 sequence: CASSQGDRGTGELFF. The CDR3 DNA reads as TGTGCCAGCAGTCAAGGGGACAGGGGAACCGGGGAGCTGTTTTTT.

The chain uses TRBV28 and TRBJ1-2; the D gene is possibly TRBD1 (6 bases). The CDR3 runs 13 residues. The germline gives CDR1 MDHEN, CDR2 SYDVKM. V lost 5 bases and J 4 bases, leaving 11 bases between the germline ends. CDR3 bases: TGTGCCAGCAGTAATCAACAGGGCTATGGCTACACCTTC. Its translation is CASSNQQGYGYTF.

The chain employs TRBV7-2 and TRBJ1-2; no reliable D call. Trimming removed 1 base from V and 4 bases from J, with 10 bases in between. The CDR3 runs to 14 residues. Germline V gene sequence: CDR1 SGHTA, CDR2 FQGNSA. The CDR3: CASSLDGQIYGYTF. As DNA, the CDR3 is TGTGCCAGCAGCTTAGATGGGCAGATCTATGGCTACACCTTC.

The gene calls are TRBV6-5 and TRBJ2-2, with D possibly matching TRBD1 (5 bases). This CDR3 is 15 amino acids long. Trimming cost V 6 bases and J 3 bases, with 14 bases left between them. The germline V gene encodes CDR1 MNHEY and CDR2 SVGAGI. The CDR3 reads CASSRQSKYTGELFF. As DNA, the CDR3 is TGTGCCAGCAGCCGACAGAGTAAATACACCGGGGAGCTGTTTTTT.

This clone came up once. The V and J genes are TRBV5-6 and TRBJ2-7; TRBD1 matches 10 bases. CDR3 length: 15 residues. The germline CDR1 and CDR2 sequences are SGHDT and YYEEEE. With V trimmed by 2 bases and J by 4 bases, 6 bases remained unmatched. The CDR3 sequence: CASSFETGGWYEQYF. DNA for the CDR3: TGTGCCAGCAGCTTCGAGACAGGGGGCTGGTACGAGCAGTACTTC.